The next 12 T cell receptor beta chains were all read from a single sample in a study of blood T cell repertoires in COVID-19. Some clones are missing from TCRdb's copy, which holds only in-frame ones; the method was immunoSEQ multiplex PCR. The table lists about 100,000 clones, 86% of them singletons. The specimen was PBMCs or T cells enriched from blood (not recorded which). All receptors come from a woman aged 45-65 years who had recovered from COVID-19.

The genes are TRBV10-3 and TRBJ2-7; 7 bases align to TRBD1. V lost 4 bases, J lost 5 bases, and 5 bases stayed unmatched. The CDR3 loop spans 13 amino acids. Germline lookup yields CDR1 ENHRY and CDR2 SYGVKD. CDR3 nucleotide sequence: TGTGCCATCAGTGGGACAGGAACAAACGAGCAGTACTTC. Its translation: CAISGTGTNEQYF.

V usage is TRBV5-5 and J usage is TRBJ1-1; tentative D call: TRBD1 (5 bases). In germline, CDR1 is SGHKS, CDR2 YYEKEE (reference sequence). Trimming shortened V by 0 bases and J by 4 bases, and 7 bases separated the two germline ends. This CDR3 contains 13 residues. The CDR3 sequence: CASSLVRGTEAFF. Here the CDR3 DNA reads TGTGCCAGCAGCTTGGTTAGGGGCACTGAAGCTTTCTTT.

This chain uses TRBV7-2 with TRBJ2-3; 13 bases fit TRBD2. The length of the CDR3 is 18 residues. In germline, CDR1 is SGHTA, CDR2 FQGNSA. V lost 5 bases and J lost 4; bases outside the gene matches: 12. The CDR3 region is CASSNPGLAGTSPDTQYF. The CDR3 coding sequence is TGTGCCAGCAGCAATCCGGGACTAGCGGGGACTTCCCCAGATACGCAGTATTTT.

The rearrangement joins TRBV5-7 to TRBJ1-3, with a possible D match to TRBD1 (5 bases). TRBV5-7 belongs to the ORF category, with a function that is uncertain. The CDR3 spans 18 residues. Trimming removed 0 bases from V and 0 bases from J, with 16 bases in between. The CDR3 region has the DNA TGTGCCAGCAGCTTGGTCGGCAGGGTGGAGAGCTCTGGAAACACCATATATTTT. Translating it yields CASSLVGRVESSGNTIYF.

V is TRBV3-1 (or the pseudogene TRBV3-2) and J is TRBJ1-1, with no clear D. Per the germline V gene, CDR1 is LGHDT and CDR2 is YNNKEL (reference sequence). This CDR3 has 11 amino acids. The V end lost 5 bases, the J end lost 6 bases, and 7 bases lay between the germline ends. The CDR3 loop is CASSFGPEAFF. CDR3 DNA: TGTGCCAGCAGCTTCGGTCCTGAAGCTTTCTTT.

CDR3 sequence: CASSLSGGDNEQYF. The CDR3 nucleotides are TGTGCCAGCAGTCTCAGCGGGGGGGACAACGAGCAGTACTTC. This chain joins TRBV28 and TRBJ2-7; 10 positions match TRBD2. CDR1 and CDR2 from the germline V gene are MDHEN and SYDVKM. CDR3 length equals 14 residues. The V gene end was trimmed by 5 bases and the J gene end by 5 bases; junction bases not matched to a gene: 6.

The chain has TRBV28 and TRBJ1-6; D perhaps matches TRBD1 (5 bases). Trimming took 11 bases from V and 5 from J, leaving 22 bases between them. The CDR3 covers 16 residues. Germline V gene sequence: CDR1 MDHEN, CDR2 SYDVKM. This CDR3 reads CASPARGTLDNSPLHF. The CDR3 DNA reads as TGTGCCTCCCCAGCGCGGGGGACTTTAGATAATTCACCCCTCCACTTT.

The CDR3 loop reads CASRAQDIETQYF. CDR3 sequence (DNA): TGTGCCAGTAGAGCACAGGATATCGAGACCCAGTACTTC. The chain recombines TRBV19 with TRBJ2-5, with a weak D call TRBD1 (5 bases). The V gene's germline CDR1 is LNHDA and CDR2 SQIVND (reference sequence). Trimming removed 6 bases at V and 5 bases at J, with 13 bases between. The CDR3 is 13 amino acids.

The chain recombines TRBV27 with TRBJ2-5; 7 bases line up with TRBD1. The CDR3 contains 14 residues. The V segment lost 8 bases and the J segment 5 bases; nucleotides outside the gene matches: 11. The germline V gene has CDR1 MNHEY and CDR2 SMNVEV (reference sequence). The CDR3 nucleotides read TGTGCCAGCCGACAGCGAGGGGGCTGGGAGACCCAGTACTTC. Translated, it gives CASRQRGGWETQYF.

V gene TRBV19 combines with J gene TRBJ1-1; D is possibly TRBD1 (6 bases). Trimming left V 10 bases short and J 3 bases short, with 12 bases between. The CDR3 is made up of 12 amino acids. Per the germline V gene, CDR1 is LNHDA and CDR2 is SQIVND (reference sequence). CDR3 residues: CATGEGYTEAFF. CDR3 coding DNA: TGTGCCACAGGGGAGGGGTACACTGAAGCTTTCTTT.

V gene TRBV20-1 combines with J gene TRBJ2-7; D unresolved. V lost 3 bases and J 2 bases, leaving 8 bases between the germline ends. This CDR3 region has 12 residues. Germline V gives CDR1 DFQATT, CDR2 SNEGSKA (reference sequence). This CDR3 is CSASTPAYEQYF. DNA of the CDR3: TGCAGTGCTAGTACCCCGGCCTACGAGCAGTACTTC.

This clone was observed a single time. The V gene is TRBV6-5, the J gene TRBJ2-7; TRBD2 matches 13 bases. This CDR3 region has 13 residues. Germline V gene data show CDR1 as MNHEY and CDR2 as SVGAGI. V shed 9 bases, J shed 4 bases, and the junction held 3 bases outside the gene matches. The CDR3 protein is CARETSGRYEQYF. For the CDR3, the DNA is TGTGCCAGAGAGACTAGCGGGAGGTACGAGCAGTACTTC.